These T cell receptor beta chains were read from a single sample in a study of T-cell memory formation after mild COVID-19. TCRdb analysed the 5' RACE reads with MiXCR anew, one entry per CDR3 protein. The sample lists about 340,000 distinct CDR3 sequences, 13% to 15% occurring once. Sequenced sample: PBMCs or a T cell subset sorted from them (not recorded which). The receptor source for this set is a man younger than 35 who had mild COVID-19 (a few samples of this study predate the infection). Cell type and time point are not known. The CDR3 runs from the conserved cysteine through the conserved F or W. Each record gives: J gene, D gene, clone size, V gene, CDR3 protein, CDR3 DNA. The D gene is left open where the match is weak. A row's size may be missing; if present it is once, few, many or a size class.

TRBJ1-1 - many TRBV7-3 CASSLGGENTEAFF TGTGCCAGCAGTTTAGGAGGAGAAAACACTGAAGCTTTCTTT
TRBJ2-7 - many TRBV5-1 CASSFPGRRYEQYF TGCGCCAGCAGTTTTCCGGGACGGCGTTACGAGCAGTACTTC
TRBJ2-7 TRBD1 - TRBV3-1 CASSQLDRTISEQYF TGTGCCAGCAGCCAACTGGACAGGACGATCAGCGAGCAGTACTTC
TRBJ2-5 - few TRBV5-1 CASSLMGFQETQYF TGCGCCAGCAGCTTGATGGGGTTCCAAGAGACCCAGTACTTC
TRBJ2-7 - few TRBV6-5 CASSYSRDTYYEQYF TGTGCCAGCAGTTACTCCCGGGACACTTACTACGAGCAGTACTTC
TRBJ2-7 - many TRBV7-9 CASSSGTSAEQYF TGTGCCAGCAGCTCAGGGACCTCCGCCGAGCAGTACTTC
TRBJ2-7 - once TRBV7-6 CASSLVRSDGSYEQYF TGTGCCAGCAGCTTAGTTAGATCGGACGGATCCTACGAGCAGTACTTC
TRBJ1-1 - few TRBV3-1 CASSQFGVPEAFF TGTGCCAGCAGCCAATTCGGGGTACCTGAAGCTTTCTTT
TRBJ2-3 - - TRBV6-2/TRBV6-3 CASSSGLQGTQYF TGTGCCAGCAGTTCGGGACTGCAGGGTACGCAGTATTTT
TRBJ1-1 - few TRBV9 CASSVGSANTEAFF TGTGCCAGCAGCGTAGGATCTGCGAACACTGAAGCTTTCTTT
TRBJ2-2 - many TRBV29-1 CSATTPESGTGELFF TGCAGCGCCACAACACCCGAGTCTGGCACCGGGGAGCTGTTTTTT
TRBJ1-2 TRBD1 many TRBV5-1 CASSPGTGIHGYTF TGCGCCAGCAGTCCCGGGACAGGGATTCATGGCTACACCTTC
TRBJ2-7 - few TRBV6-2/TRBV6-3 CASRPNEIKREQYF TGTGCCAGCAGGCCGAACGAAATCAAGCGCGAGCAGTACTTC
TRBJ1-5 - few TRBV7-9 CASSLEYSNQPQHF TGTGCCAGCAGCTTAGAATATAGCAATCAGCCCCAGCATTTT
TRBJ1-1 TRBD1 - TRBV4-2 CASSQTGGAQRFSLRNTEAFF TGTGCCAGCAGCCAAACAGGGGGGGCTCAACGGTTTTCTTTAAGGAACACTGAAGCTTTCTTT
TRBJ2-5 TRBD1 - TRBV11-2 CASSSTGGQTQYF TGTGCCAGCAGCTCCACAGGGGGGCAGACCCAGTACTTC
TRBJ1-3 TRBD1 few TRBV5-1 CASSPGRGEGNTIYF TGCGCCAGCAGCCCGGGCAGGGGGGAAGGAAACACCATATATTTT
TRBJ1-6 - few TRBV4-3 CASSQVETGNSPLHF TGCGCCAGCAGCCAAGTCGAAACAGGGAATTCACCCCTCCACTTT
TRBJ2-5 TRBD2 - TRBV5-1 CASSFGLAGVKTQYF TGCGCCAGCAGCTTCGGACTAGCGGGGGTGAAGACCCAGTACTTC
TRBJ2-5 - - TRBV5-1 CASTDGGGRETQYF TGCGCCAGCACTGACGGCGGAGGGCGAGAGACCCAGTACTTC
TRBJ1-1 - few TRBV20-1 CSARTRGDGEAFF TGCAGTGCTCGCACTCGGGGGGACGGTGAAGCTTTCTTT
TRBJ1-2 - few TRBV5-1 CASSLAFGSFYGYTF TGCGCCAGCAGCTTGGCCTTTGGCAGCTTCTATGGCTACACCTTC
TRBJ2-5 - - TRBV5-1 CASSLGNRGGETQYF TGCGCCAGCAGCTTGGGAAACCGGGGCGGAGAGACCCAGTACTTC
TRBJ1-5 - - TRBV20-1 CSATLQGRNQPQHF TGCAGTGCGACGCTTCAGGGGAGAAATCAGCCCCAGCATTTT